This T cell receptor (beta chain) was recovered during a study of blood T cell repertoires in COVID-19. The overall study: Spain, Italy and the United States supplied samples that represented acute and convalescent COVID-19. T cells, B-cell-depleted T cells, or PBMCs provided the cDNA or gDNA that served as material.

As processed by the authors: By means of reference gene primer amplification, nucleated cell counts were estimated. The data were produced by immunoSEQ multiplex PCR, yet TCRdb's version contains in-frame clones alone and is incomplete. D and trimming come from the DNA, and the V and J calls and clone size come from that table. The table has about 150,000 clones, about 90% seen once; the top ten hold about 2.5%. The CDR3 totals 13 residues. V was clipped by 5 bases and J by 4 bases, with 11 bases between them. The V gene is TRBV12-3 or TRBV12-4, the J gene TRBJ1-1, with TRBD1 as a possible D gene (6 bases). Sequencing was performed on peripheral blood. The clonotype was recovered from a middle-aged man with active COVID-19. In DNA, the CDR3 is TGTGCCAGCAGTGCAGGGGATTCCACTGAAGCTTTCTTT. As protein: CASSAGDSTEAFF.